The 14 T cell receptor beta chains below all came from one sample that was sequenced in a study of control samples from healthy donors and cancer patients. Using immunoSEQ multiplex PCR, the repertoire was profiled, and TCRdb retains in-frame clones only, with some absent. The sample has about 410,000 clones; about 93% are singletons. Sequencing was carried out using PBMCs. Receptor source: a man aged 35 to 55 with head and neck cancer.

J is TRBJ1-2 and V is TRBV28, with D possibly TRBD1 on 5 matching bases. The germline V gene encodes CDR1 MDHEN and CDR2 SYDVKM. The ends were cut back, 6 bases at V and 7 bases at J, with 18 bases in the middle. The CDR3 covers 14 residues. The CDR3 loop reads CASSTGGGGSGYTF. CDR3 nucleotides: TGTGCCAGCAGCACTGGTGGGGGAGGAAGTGGCTACACCTTC.

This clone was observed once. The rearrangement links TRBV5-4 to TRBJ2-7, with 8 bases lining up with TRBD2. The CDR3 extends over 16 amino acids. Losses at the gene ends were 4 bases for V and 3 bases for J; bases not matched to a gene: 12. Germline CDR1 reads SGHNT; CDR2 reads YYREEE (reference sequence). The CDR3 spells CASSPPGSGSLYEQYF. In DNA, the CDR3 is TGTGCCAGCAGCCCGCCAGGGAGCGGGAGTCTCTACGAGCAGTACTTC.

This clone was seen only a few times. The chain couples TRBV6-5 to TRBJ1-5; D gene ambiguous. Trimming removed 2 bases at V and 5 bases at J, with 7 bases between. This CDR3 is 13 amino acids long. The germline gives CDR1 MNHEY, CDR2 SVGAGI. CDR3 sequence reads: CASSYAGDQPQHF. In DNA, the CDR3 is TGTGCCAGCAGTTACGCCGGGGATCAGCCCCAGCATTTT.

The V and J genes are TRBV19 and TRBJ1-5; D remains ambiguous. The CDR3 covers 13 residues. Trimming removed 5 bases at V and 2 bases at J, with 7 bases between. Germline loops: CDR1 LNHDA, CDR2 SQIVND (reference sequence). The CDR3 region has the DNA TGTGCCAGTAGTGGGAGCCGCAATCAGCCCCAGCATTTT. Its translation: CASSGSRNQPQHF.

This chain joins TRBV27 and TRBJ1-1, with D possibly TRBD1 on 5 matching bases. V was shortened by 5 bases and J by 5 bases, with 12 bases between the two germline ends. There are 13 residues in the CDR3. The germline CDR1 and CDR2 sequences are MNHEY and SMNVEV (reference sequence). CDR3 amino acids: CASSVSGGTEAFF. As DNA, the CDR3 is TGTGCCAGCAGTGTGTCCGGGGGGACTGAAGCTTTCTTT.

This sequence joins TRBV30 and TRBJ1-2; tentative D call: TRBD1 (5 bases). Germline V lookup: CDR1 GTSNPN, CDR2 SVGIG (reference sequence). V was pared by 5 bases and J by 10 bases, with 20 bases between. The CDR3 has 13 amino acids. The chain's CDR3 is CAWGRGTGRDYTF. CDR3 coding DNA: TGTGCCTGGGGCCGTGGGACGGGGAGAGACTACACCTTC. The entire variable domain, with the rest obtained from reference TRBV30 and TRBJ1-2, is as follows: SQTIHQWPATLVQPVGSPLSLECTVEGTSNPNLYWYRQAAGRGLQLLFYSVGIGQISSEVPQNLSASRPQDRQFILSSKKLLLSDSGFYLCAWGRGTGRDYTFGSGTRLTVV.

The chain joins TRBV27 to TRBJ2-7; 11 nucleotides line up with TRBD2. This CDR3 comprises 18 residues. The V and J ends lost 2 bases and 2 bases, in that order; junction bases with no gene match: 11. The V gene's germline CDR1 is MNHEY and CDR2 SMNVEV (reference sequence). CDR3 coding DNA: TGTGCCAGCAGTTTAGCACCCCTTGGACTAGCGGGTCCCTACGAGCAGTACTTC. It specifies CASSLAPLGLAGPYEQYF.

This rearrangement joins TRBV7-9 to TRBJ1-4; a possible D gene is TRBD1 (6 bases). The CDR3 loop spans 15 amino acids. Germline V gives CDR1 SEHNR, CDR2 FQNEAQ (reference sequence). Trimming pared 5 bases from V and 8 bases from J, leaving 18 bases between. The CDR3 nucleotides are TGTGCCAGCAGCCTCCGCGGGGGCGACGCGGAAAAACTGTTTTTT. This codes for CASSLRGGDAEKLFF.

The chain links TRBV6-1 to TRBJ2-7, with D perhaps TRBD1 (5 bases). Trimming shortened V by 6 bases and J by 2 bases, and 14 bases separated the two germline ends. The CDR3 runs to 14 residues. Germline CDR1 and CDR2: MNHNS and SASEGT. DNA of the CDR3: TGTGCCAGCAGCGCGAGACAGTACACCTACGAGCAGTACTTC. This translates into CASSARQYTYEQYF.

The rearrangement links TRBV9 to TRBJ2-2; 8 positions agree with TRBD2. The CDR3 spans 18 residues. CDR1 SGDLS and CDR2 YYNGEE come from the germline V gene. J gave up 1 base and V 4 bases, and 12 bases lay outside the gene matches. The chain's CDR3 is CASSTILTSARNTGELFF. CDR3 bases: TGTGCCAGCAGCACTATTTTGACTAGCGCGAGGAACACCGGGGAGCTGTTTTTT.

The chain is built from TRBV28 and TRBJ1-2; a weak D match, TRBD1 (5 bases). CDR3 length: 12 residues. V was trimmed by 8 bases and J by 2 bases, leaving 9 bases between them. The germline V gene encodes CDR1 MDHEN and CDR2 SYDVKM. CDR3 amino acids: CASHDSNYGYTF. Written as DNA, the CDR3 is TGTGCCAGCCATGACAGCAACTATGGCTACACCTTC.

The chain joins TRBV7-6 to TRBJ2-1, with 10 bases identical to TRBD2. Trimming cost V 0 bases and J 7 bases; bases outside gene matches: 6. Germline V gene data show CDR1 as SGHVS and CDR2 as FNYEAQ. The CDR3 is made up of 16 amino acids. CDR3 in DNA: TGTGCCAGCAGCTTAGCGCCTAGCGGGAGTTTGAATGAGCAGTTCTTC. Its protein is CASSLAPSGSLNEQFF. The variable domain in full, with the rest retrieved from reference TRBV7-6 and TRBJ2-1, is GAGVSQSPRYKVTKRGQDVALRCDPISGHVSLYWYRQALGQGPEFLTYFNYEAQQDKSGLPNDRFSAERPEGSISTLTIQRTEQRDSAMYRCASSLAPSGSLNEQFFGPGTRLTVL.

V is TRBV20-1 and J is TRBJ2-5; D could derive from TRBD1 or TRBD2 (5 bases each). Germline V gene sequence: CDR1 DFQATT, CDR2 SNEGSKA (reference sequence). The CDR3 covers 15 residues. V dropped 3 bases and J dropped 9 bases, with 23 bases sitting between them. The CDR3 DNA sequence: TGCAGTGCTAGTACCCCGGGACCCGGCCCAGTGGCCCAGTACTTC. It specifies CSASTPGPGPVAQYF.

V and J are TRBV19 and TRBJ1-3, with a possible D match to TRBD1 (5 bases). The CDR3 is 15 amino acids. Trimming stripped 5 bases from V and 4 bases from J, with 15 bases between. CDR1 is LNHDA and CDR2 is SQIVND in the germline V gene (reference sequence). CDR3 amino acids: CASSSTRESGNTIYF. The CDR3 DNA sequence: TGTGCCAGTAGTTCCACCAGGGAGTCCGGAAACACCATATATTTT.